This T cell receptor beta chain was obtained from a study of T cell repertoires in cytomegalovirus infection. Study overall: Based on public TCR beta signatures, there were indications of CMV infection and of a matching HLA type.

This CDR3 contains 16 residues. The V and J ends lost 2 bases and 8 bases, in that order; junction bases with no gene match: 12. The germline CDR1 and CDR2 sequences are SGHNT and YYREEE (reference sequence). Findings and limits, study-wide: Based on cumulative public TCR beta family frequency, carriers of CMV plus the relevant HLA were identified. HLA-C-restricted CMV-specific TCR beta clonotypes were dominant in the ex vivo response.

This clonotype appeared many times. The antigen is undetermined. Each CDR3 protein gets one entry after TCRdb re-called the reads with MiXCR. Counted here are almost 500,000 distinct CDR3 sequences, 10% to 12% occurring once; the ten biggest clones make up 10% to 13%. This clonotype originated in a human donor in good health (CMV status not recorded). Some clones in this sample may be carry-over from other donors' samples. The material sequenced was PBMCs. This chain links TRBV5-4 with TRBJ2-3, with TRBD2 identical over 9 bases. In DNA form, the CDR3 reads TGTGCCAGCAGCTTCGGGACTAGCCAGTGGCAAGCTACGCAGTATTTT. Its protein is CASSFGTSQWQATQYF.